This passage covers 20 T cell receptor beta chains from one sample sequenced in a study of T cell responses to AZD1222 COVID-19 vaccine. Produced via immunoSEQ multiplex PCR; TCRdb's table is partial and in-frame only. The table lists about 130,000 clones, about 80% of them singletons. The sequencing here drew on peripheral blood, taken on day 0 of AZD1222 vaccination. Source of these receptors: an adult in good health.

This clone has a single count. CDR3 amino acids: CSAGPVVATEAFF. Written as DNA, the CDR3 is TGCAGCGCTGGACCGGTAGTGGCCACTGAAGCTTTCTTT. The rearrangement joins TRBV29-1 to TRBJ1-1; D unresolved. The CDR3 length is 13 residues. Trimming stripped 7 bases from V and 4 bases from J, with 16 bases between. In germline, CDR1 is SQVTM, CDR2 ANQGSEA.

V and J are TRBV19 and TRBJ2-7, with D perhaps matching TRBD2 (6 bases). The length of the CDR3 is 14 residues. V was pared by 1 base and J by 5 bases, with 12 bases between. Germline values: CDR1 LNHDA, CDR2 SQIVND (reference sequence). In nucleotides, the CDR3 is TGTGCCAGTAGTATAGGCCCAGGGAGGAACGAGCAGTACTTC. As protein: CASSIGPGRNEQYF. The variable domain in full, completed from reference TRBV19 and TRBJ2-7, reads DGGITQSPKYLFRKEGQNVTLSCEQNLNHDAMYWYRQDPGQGLRLIYYSQIVNDFQKGDIAEGYSVSREKKESFPLTVTSAQKNPTAFYLCASSIGPGRNEQYFGPGTRLTVT.

The gene calls are TRBV30 and TRBJ1-2, with 10 positions matching TRBD1. The CDR3 consists of 15 residues. CDR1 is GTSNPN, CDR2 SVGIG, per germline (reference sequence). The trim removed 4 bases at V and 7 bases at J, leaving 12 bases unmatched. The CDR3 spells CAWTHLRDRGSGYTF. CDR3 bases: TGTGCCTGGACCCACCTCCGGGACAGGGGTTCTGGCTACACCTTC.

The chain joins TRBV2 to TRBJ1-3; D not certain. CDR3 size: 17 residues. The germline V gene encodes CDR1 SNHLY and CDR2 FYNNEI. The germline V and J ends were trimmed by 3 bases and 10 bases, with 25 bases remaining between them. The chain's CDR3 is CASSEHDDRARGGTIYF. The CDR3 DNA is TGTGCCAGCAGTGAGCATGACGACCGGGCAAGAGGTGGGACCATATATTTT.

Remarks on this clone: At one of its ends the junction is not consistent with the germline gene, which may arise from a read error. V is TRBV3-1 (or the pseudogene TRBV3-2) and J is TRBJ1-3; the D gene is possibly TRBD1 (5 bases). The germline gives CDR1 LGHDT, CDR2 YNNKEL (reference sequence). This CDR3 is built from 17 residues. The CDR3 protein is CASSQSPGRDSRNTIYF. CDR3 DNA: TGTGCCAGCAGCCAAAGTCCCGGCAGGGACTCTCGAAACACCATATATTTT.

The V and J genes are TRBV30 and TRBJ1-4; D unclear. The CDR3 contains 14 residues. V was clipped by 1 base and J by 7 bases, with 13 bases between them. Looked up from germline, CDR1 is GTSNPN and CDR2 is SVGIG (reference sequence). DNA for the CDR3: TGTGCCTGGAGTGGGCAGCCGTCTACTGAAAAACTGTTTTTT. Its translation: CAWSGQPSTEKLFF. Full variable domain (remainder filled in from reference TRBV30 and TRBJ1-4): SQTIHQWPATLVQPVGSPLSLECTVEGTSNPNLYWYRQAAGRGLQLLFYSVGIGQISSEVPQNLSASRPQDRQFILSSKKLLLSDSGFYLCAWSGQPSTEKLFFGSGTQLSVL.

This clone was counted between two and nine times. V and J are TRBV6-4 and TRBJ2-3, with 13 bases that match TRBD2. Germline V CDR1 and CDR2: MRHNA, SNTAGT. The CDR3 sequence is 16 residues long. Trimming removed 3 bases from V and 0 bases from J; junction bases left unmatched: 0. For the CDR3, the DNA is TGTGCCAGCAGTGAACTAGCGGGGGGGAGCACAGATACGCAGTATTTT. Its protein is CASSELAGGSTDTQYF.

The chain combines TRBV13 with TRBJ2-2, with D perhaps TRBD2 (5 bases). Germline assignment: CDR1 PRHDT and CDR2 FYEKMQ (reference sequence). Trimming cost V 0 bases and J 5 bases, with 13 bases left between them. CDR3 length equals 16 residues. This chain's CDR3 is CASSLGASRRTGELFF. The CDR3, as DNA: TGTGCCAGCAGCTTAGGGGCTAGCCGTCGTACCGGGGAGCTGTTTTTT.

The rearrangement uses TRBV9 and TRBJ1-4, with TRBD1 matching 7 bases. CDR3 length equals 14 residues. V trimming: 5 bases; J trimming: 7 bases; junction bases outside the gene matches: 8. CDR1 is SGDLS and CDR2 is YYNGEE in the germline V gene. CDR3 amino acids: CASSTGTEGEKLFF. The CDR3 coding sequence is TGTGCCAGCAGTACCGGGACAGAAGGTGAAAAACTGTTTTTT.

The V and J genes are TRBV9 and TRBJ2-1; 12 bases are shared with TRBD2. Germline V gene lookup returns CDR1 SGDLS and CDR2 YYNGEE. Trimming removed 3 bases from V and 2 bases from J; junction bases left unmatched: 3. This CDR3 is 16 amino acids long. The CDR3 nucleotides read TGTGCCAGCAGCGGGCCTAGCGGGGGGGCCTACAATGAGCAGTTCTTC. This gives the protein CASSGPSGGAYNEQFF. Full variable domain (outside the CDR3, taken from reference TRBV9 and TRBJ2-1): DSGVTQTPKHLITATGQRVTLRCSPRSGDLSVYWYQQSLDQGLQFLIQYYNGEERAKGNILERFSAQQFPDLHSELNLSSLELGDSALYFCASSGPSGGAYNEQFFGPGTRLTVL.

The genes are TRBV29-1 and TRBJ1-2, with D perhaps matching TRBD1 (5 bases). V was trimmed by 8 bases and J by 5 bases, leaving 12 bases between them. The V gene's germline CDR1 is SQVTM and CDR2 ANQGSEA. The CDR3 consists of 11 residues. The CDR3 region has the DNA TGCAGCTCCTACCAGGGTTATGGCTACACCTTC. Translating gives CSSYQGYGYTF.

The CDR3 nucleotides read TGTGCCAGCAGCTTGACAGGTACCCTATCGGGGGCCAACGTCCTGACTTTC. Translated, it gives CASSLTGTLSGANVLTF. The chain uses TRBV5-4 and TRBJ2-6; the D gene is possibly TRBD1 (5 bases). The CDR3 is made up of 17 amino acids. Looked up from germline, CDR1 is SGHNT and CDR2 is YYREEE (reference sequence). V was clipped by 1 base and J by 4 bases, with 15 bases between them.

In this sample, this clone turned up a few times. The rearrangement links TRBV28 to TRBJ2-7; 9 nucleotides line up with TRBD1. The germline V gene has CDR1 MDHEN and CDR2 SYDVKM. The V and J ends lost 8 bases and 5 bases, in that order; junction bases with no gene match: 13. The CDR3 contains 15 residues. The CDR3 sequence is CASPPSGGQGHEQYF. The CDR3 DNA follows: TGTGCCAGCCCACCATCTGGGGGACAGGGTCACGAGCAGTACTTC.

V gene TRBV5-5 combines with J gene TRBJ2-7; 7 bases are shared with TRBD1. The CDR3 extends over 17 amino acids. V lost 2 bases to trimming and J lost 3 bases; unmatched junction nucleotides: 14. The germline V gene encodes CDR1 SGHKS and CDR2 YYEKEE (reference sequence). This CDR3 is CASSFGRNRGSGYEQYF. CDR3 nucleotide sequence: TGTGCCAGCAGCTTTGGTCGGAACAGGGGTTCGGGCTACGAGCAGTACTTC.

The chain couples TRBV6-5 to TRBJ1-5; the D is unclear. Germline CDR1 is MNHEY and CDR2 is SVGAGI. Between the trimmed V and J ends, which lost 0 bases and 0 bases, there was a span of 9 bases. The CDR3 is 16 amino acids. The CDR3 bases are TGTGCCAGCAGTTACTCAAGTCTGTATAGCAATCAGCCCCAGCATTTT. Translated: CASSYSSLYSNQPQHF.

This chain connects TRBV5-1 to TRBJ1-1, with 10 bases that match TRBD1. J was trimmed by 5 bases and V by 7 bases; bases with no gene match: 8. Germline V CDR1 and CDR2: SGHRS, YFSETQ. This CDR3 comprises 14 residues. For the CDR3, the DNA is TGCGCCAGCGACCCGACAGGGGGCAATACTGAAGCTTTCTTT. Translating gives CASDPTGGNTEAFF. The whole variable domain, filled in from reference TRBV5-1 and TRBJ1-1, reads KAGVTQTPRYLIKTRGQQVTLSCSPISGHRSVSWYQQTPGQGLQFLFEYFSETQRNKGNFPGRFSGRQFSNSRSEMNVSTLELGDSALYLCASDPTGGNTEAFFGQGTRLTVV.

The chain combines TRBV5-6 with TRBJ1-2; 8 bases are a match to TRBD1. The CDR3 extends over 15 amino acids. V was pared by 4 bases and J by 2 bases, with 7 bases of the junction left unmatched. CDR1 is SGHDT and CDR2 is YYEEEE in the germline V gene. For the CDR3, the DNA is TGTGCCAGCAGCGCACGGACAGGGCTAAACTATGGCTACACCTTC. Its translation is CASSARTGLNYGYTF.

The gene calls are TRBV28 and TRBJ1-1, with 9 bases fitting TRBD1. The trim removed 6 bases at V and 5 bases at J, leaving 7 bases unmatched. Germline V lookup: CDR1 MDHEN, CDR2 SYDVKM. This CDR3 has 14 amino acids. CDR3 region: CASRPGTGRTEAFF. CDR3 DNA: TGTGCCAGCAGACCTGGGACAGGGAGGACTGAAGCTTTCTTT.

The V gene is TRBV29-1, the J gene TRBJ2-7; the D call may be TRBD1 or TRBD2 (5 bases each). Germline CDR1 is SQVTM and CDR2 is ANQGSEA. The CDR3 sequence is 11 residues long. Trimming pared 4 bases from V and 3 bases from J, leaving 7 bases between. CDR3 loop: CSVGGSYEQYF. For the CDR3, the DNA is TGCAGCGTTGGGGGGAGCTACGAGCAGTACTTC.

The rearrangement uses TRBV6-5 and TRBJ1-1, with D hard to call. V lost 6 bases and J 1 base, leaving 15 bases between the germline ends. Germline CDR1 MNHEY, CDR2 SVGAGI. This CDR3 is 15 amino acids long. The CDR3 DNA reads TGTGCCAGCAGGACACGGTTTGATAGGAACACTGAAGCTTTCTTT. This codes for CASRTRFDRNTEAFF.